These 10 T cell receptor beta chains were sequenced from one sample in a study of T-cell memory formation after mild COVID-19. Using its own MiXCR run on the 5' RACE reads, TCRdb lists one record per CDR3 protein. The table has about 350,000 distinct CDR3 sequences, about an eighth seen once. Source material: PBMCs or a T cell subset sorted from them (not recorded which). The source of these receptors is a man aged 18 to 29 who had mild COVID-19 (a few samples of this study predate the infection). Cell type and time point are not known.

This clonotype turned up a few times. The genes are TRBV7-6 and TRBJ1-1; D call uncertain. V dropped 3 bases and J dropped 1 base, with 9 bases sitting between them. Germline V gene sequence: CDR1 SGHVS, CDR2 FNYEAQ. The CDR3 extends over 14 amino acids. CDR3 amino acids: CASSFGQKNTEAFF. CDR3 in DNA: TGTGCCAGCAGCTTCGGCCAGAAGAACACTGAAGCTTTCTTT.

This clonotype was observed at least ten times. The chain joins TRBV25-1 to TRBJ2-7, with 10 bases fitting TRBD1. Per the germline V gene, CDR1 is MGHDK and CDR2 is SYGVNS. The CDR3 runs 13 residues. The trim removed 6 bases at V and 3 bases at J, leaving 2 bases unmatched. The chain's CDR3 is CASRDRGNYEQYF. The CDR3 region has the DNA TGTGCCAGCAGGGACAGGGGGAACTACGAGCAGTACTTC.

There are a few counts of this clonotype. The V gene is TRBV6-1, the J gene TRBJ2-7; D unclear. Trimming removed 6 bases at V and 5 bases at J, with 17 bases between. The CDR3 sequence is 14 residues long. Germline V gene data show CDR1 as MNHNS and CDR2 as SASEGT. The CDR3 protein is CASRGHPLWDEQYV. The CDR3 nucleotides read TGTGCCAGCAGAGGTCACCCGCTGTGGGACGAGCAGTACGTC.

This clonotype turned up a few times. CDR3 in DNA: TGTGCCAGCAGTAGGGTTGGTTCCTACGAGCAGTACTTC. The encoded protein is CASSRVGSYEQYF. This sequence joins TRBV7-2 and TRBJ2-7; D gene ambiguous. V lost 6 bases and J lost 1, with 10 bases in between. From germline, CDR1 is SGHTA and CDR2 FQGNSA. The CDR3 loop spans 13 amino acids.

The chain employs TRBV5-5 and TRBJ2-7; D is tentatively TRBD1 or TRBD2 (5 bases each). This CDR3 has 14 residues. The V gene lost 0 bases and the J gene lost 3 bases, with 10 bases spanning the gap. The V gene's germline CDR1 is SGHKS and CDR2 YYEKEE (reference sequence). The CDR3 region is CASSLEVGDYEQYF. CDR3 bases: TGTGCCAGCAGCTTGGAGGTGGGGGACTACGAGCAGTACTTC.

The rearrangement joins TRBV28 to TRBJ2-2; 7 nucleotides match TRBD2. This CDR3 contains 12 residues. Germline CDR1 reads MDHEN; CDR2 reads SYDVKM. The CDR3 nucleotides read TGTGCTGCGGGGGAGGGCACCGGGGAGCTGTTTTTT. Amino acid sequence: CAAGEGTGELFF.

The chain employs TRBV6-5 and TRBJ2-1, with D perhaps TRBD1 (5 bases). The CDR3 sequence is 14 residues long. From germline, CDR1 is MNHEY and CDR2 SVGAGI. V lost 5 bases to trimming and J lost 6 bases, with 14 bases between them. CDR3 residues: CASSLHQGFNEQFF. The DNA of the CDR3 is TGTGCCAGCAGTCTACATCAGGGATTCAATGAGCAGTTCTTC.

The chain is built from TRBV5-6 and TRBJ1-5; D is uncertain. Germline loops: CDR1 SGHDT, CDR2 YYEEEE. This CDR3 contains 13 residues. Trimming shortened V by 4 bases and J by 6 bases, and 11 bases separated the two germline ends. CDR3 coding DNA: TGTGCCAGCAGCATAGGAGGAGGTCAGCCCCAGCATTTT. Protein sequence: CASSIGGGQPQHF.

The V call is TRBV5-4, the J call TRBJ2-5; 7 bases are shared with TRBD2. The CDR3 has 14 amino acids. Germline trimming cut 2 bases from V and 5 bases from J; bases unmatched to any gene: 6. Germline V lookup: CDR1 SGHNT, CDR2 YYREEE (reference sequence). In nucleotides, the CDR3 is TGTGCCAGCAGCTTCGCTAGCGGCCGGGAGACCCAGTACTTC. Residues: CASSFASGRETQYF.

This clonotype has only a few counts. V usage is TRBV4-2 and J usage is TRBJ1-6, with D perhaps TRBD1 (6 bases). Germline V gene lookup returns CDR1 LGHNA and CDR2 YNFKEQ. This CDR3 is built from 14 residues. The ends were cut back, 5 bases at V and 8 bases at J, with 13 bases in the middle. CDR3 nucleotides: TGTGCCAGCAGCGTACAGGGATCTGATTCACCCCTCCACTTT. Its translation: CASSVQGSDSPLHF.